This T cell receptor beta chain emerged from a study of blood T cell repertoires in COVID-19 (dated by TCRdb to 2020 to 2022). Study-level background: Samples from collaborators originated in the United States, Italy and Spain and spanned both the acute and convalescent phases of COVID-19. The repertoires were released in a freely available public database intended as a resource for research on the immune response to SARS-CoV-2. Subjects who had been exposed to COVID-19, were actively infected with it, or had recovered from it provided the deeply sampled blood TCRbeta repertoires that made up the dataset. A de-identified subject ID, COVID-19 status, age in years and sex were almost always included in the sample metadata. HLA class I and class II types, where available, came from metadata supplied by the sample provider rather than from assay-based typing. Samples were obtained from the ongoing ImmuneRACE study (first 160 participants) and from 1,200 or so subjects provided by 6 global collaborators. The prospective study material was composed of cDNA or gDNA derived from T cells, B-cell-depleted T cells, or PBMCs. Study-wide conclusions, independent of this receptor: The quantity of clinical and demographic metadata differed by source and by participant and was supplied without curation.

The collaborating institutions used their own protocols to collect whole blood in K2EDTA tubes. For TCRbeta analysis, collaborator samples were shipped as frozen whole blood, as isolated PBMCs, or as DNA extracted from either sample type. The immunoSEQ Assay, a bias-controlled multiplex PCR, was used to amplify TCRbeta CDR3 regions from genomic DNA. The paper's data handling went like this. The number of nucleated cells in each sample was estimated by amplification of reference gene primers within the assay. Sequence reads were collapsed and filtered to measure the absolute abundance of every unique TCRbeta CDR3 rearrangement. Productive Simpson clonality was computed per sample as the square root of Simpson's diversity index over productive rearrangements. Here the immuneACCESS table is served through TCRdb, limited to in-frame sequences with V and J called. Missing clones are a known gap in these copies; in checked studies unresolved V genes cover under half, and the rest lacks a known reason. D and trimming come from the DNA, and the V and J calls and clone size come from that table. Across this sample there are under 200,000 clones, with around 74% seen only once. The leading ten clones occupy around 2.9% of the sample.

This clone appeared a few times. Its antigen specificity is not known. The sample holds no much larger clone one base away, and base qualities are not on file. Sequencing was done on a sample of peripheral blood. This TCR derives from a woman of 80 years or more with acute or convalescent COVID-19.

The DNA reads TGTGCCAGCAGCAAGCAGAGCAGGGGGCTTGGAGGGAGGACCAAAAACATTCAGTACTTC. Translated, it gives CASSKQSRGLGGRTKNIQYF. Recombination linked TRBV21-1 to TRBJ2-4; TRBD1 reflects the table's D call only, with no check against the DNA. TRBV21-1 is a documented pseudogene. Counted from cysteine to phenylalanine, this CDR3 has 20 amino acids. Only the CDR3 DNA stays, 60 bases, in frame from base 1.